What follows are 6 T cell receptor beta chains derived from one specimen sequenced in a study of T cell changes during pregnancy in multiple sclerosis. Only in-frame clones appear in the TCRdb table, and some are missing; sequencing was by immunoSEQ multiplex PCR. The sample contains approximately 85,000 clones, roughly nine tenths of which appear only once. This sample comprised peripheral blood, obtained in the first trimester of pregnancy. The receptors shown here come from a female donor with multiple sclerosis, enrolled in a pregnancy study.

This chain connects TRBV30 to TRBJ2-2; 8 nucleotides agree with TRBD1. CDR3 length: 14 residues. V trimming: 3 bases; J trimming: 13 bases; junction bases outside the gene matches: 13. From germline, CDR1 is GTSNPN and CDR2 SVGIG (reference sequence). CDR3 sequence: CAWRGTGRIGGLFF. In DNA, the CDR3 is TGTGCCTGGAGAGGGACAGGACGGATAGGAGGGCTGTTTTTT.

The chain combines TRBV19 with TRBJ2-1; 8 bases fit TRBD2. Germline V gives CDR1 LNHDA, CDR2 SQIVND (reference sequence). V trimming: 3 bases; J trimming: 7 bases; junction bases outside the gene matches: 14. CDR3 length: 17 amino acids. The DNA of the CDR3 is TGTGCCAGTAGTATTATACGGGAGGGCTCTATTGTGAATGAGCAGTTCTTC. It translates to CASSIIREGSIVNEQFF. The full variable domain, with the rest looked up from reference TRBV19 and TRBJ2-1, is DGGITQSPKYLFRKEGQNVTLSCEQNLNHDAMYWYRQDPGQGLRLIYYSQIVNDFQKGDIAEGYSVSREKKESFPLTVTSAQKNPTAFYLCASSIIREGSIVNEQFFGPGTRLTVL.

The chain carries TRBV27 and TRBJ2-7; 7 nucleotides align to TRBD2. J was trimmed by 1 base and V by 3 bases; bases with no gene match: 12. Germline V lookup: CDR1 MNHEY, CDR2 SMNVEV (reference sequence). This CDR3 spans 17 amino acids. The CDR3 DNA sequence: TGTGCCAGCAGTTTCTTCTTCTCATGGACTAGATCCTACGAGCAGTACTTC. Translation gives CASSFFFSWTRSYEQYF.

The chain is built from TRBV5-1 and TRBJ1-2; tentative D call: TRBD1 (5 bases). V lost 0 bases, J lost 0 bases, and 6 bases lay in between. Germline V CDR1 and CDR2: SGHRS, YFSETQ. This CDR3 contains 14 residues. DNA of the CDR3: TGCGCCAGCAGCTTGGGACAGTCTAACTATGGCTACACCTTC. It translates to CASSLGQSNYGYTF.

This clone was observed a handful of times. The CDR3 loop is CASKQTGDSPLHF. The CDR3 DNA sequence: TGTGCCAGCAAACAAACAGGCGATTCACCCCTCCACTTT. The V and J genes are TRBV2 and TRBJ1-6; D perhaps matches TRBD1 (5 bases). Germline V gene data show CDR1 as SNHLY and CDR2 as FYNNEI. The CDR3 contains 13 residues. Trimming removed 7 bases from V and 8 bases from J, with 12 bases in between.

The chain combines TRBV5-1 with TRBJ1-1; tentatively, D is TRBD1 (6 bases). The CDR3 is 11 residues long. CDR1 and CDR2 from the germline V gene are SGHRS and YFSETQ. Trimming left V 2 bases short and J 7 bases short, with 6 bases between. The DNA for the CDR3 is TGCGCCAGCAGCTTACAGGGTGAAGCTTTCTTT. Its protein is CASSLQGEAFF.